The 32 T cell receptor beta chains in this list originate from one sample, sequenced in a study of OX40 agonist ivuxolimab in advanced cancers. The repertoire was sequenced with immunoSEQ multiplex PCR; TCRdb's copy has only in-frame clones and lacks some. The data contain some 80,000 clones, 90% to 95% of them singletons. The sequencing used CD4+ or CD8+ T cells sorted from blood, collected in a trial of the OX40 agonist ivuxolimab. These TCRs come from an adult with an advanced solid tumor such as melanoma, head and neck, liver or kidney cancer.

The chain couples TRBV5-6 to TRBJ1-2; D ambiguous. The germline V gene has CDR1 SGHDT and CDR2 YYEEEE. Trimming removed 2 bases at V and 4 bases at J, with 9 bases between. The CDR3 totals 13 residues. The CDR3 DNA follows: TGTGCCAGCAGCTTCGGCAGTGGCTATGGCTACACCTTC. Protein product: CASSFGSGYGYTF.

CDR3 nucleotides: TGTGCCAGCAGCCCCAGACCGGGTCCTGAAGCTTTCTTT. Amino acid sequence: CASSPRPGPEAFF. The chain recombines TRBV6-6 with TRBJ1-1, with D hard to call. V was cut by 6 bases and J by 6 bases, with 14 bases left in between. The CDR3 is made up of 13 amino acids. Germline loops: CDR1 MNHNY, CDR2 SVGAGI (reference sequence).

The CDR3 nucleotides read TGTGCCAGTACGCTGGGAGGATATTCACCCCTCCACTTT. Translating it yields CASTLGGYSPLHF. The rearrangement links TRBV19 to TRBJ1-6, with no clear D. V was trimmed by 7 bases and J by 8 bases, leaving 12 bases between them. The germline V gene encodes CDR1 LNHDA and CDR2 SQIVND (reference sequence). The CDR3 runs 13 residues.

This chain joins TRBV15 and TRBJ1-6, with a possible D match to TRBD1 (6 bases). Per the germline V gene, CDR1 is LNHNV and CDR2 is YYDKDF (reference sequence). This CDR3 has 16 amino acids. V was clipped by 0 bases and J by 6 bases, with 12 bases between them. The CDR3 DNA follows: TGTGCCACCAGCAGAGACCGAGGGGGAGGTAATTCACCCCTCCACTTT. It translates to CATSRDRGGGNSPLHF. The full variable domain, its missing parts supplied by reference TRBV15 and TRBJ1-6, is DAMVIQNPRYQVTQFGKPVTLSCSQTLNHNVMYWYQQKSSQAPKLLFHYYDKDFNNEADTPDNFQSRRPNTSFCFLDIRSPGLGDTAMYLCATSRDRGGGNSPLHFGNGTRLTVT.

This chain links TRBV2 with TRBJ2-7, with D possibly called TRBD1 or TRBD2 (6 bases each). The CDR3 is 14 amino acids. CDR1 is SNHLY, CDR2 FYNNEI, per germline. Trimming took 4 bases from V and 4 from J, leaving 14 bases between them. CDR3 region: CASSVEGGPYEQYF. The CDR3 nucleotides read TGTGCCAGCAGTGTTGAGGGGGGCCCTTACGAGCAGTACTTC.

The gene calls are TRBV5-1 and TRBJ2-1; 9 bases fit TRBD1. This CDR3 is built from 15 residues. The trim removed 0 bases at V and 6 bases at J, leaving 4 bases unmatched. In germline, CDR1 is SGHRS, CDR2 YFSETQ. CDR3 amino acids: CASSLAGTGFNEQFF. As DNA, the CDR3 is TGCGCCAGCAGCTTGGCCGGGACAGGGTTCAATGAGCAGTTCTTC.

As DNA, the CDR3 is TGCGCCAGCAGCCAAGTATGGGTAGCGGGGGCCCGGGGCAGAGTCCAGTACTTC. It yields the protein CASSQVWVAGARGRVQYF. The V call is TRBV4-3, the J call TRBJ2-5, with 9 positions matching TRBD2. This CDR3 is 18 amino acids long. The germline V gene has CDR1 LGHNA and CDR2 YSLEER. Unmatched junction bases numbered 19, after V lost 1 base and J lost 10 bases.

This clone appeared a single time. The rearrangement links TRBV7-9 to TRBJ1-4; 7 nucleotides match TRBD1. Germline lookup yields CDR1 SEHNR and CDR2 FQNEAQ (reference sequence). The length of the CDR3 is 16 residues. The V gene end was trimmed by 3 bases and the J gene end by 3 bases; junction bases not matched to a gene: 7. The CDR3, as DNA: TGTGCCAGCAGCTTCCTGGGACAGCTTCCTAATGAAAAACTGTTTTTT. Protein sequence: CASSFLGQLPNEKLFF.

This clone was picked up one time. The V call is TRBV7-9, the J call TRBJ2-7, with 7 bases that match TRBD2. Germline V gene data show CDR1 as SEHNR and CDR2 as FQNEAQ (reference sequence). The CDR3 sequence is 16 residues long. J lost 5 bases, V lost 1 base, and 11 bases had no gene match. CDR3 DNA sequence: TGTGCCAGCAGCTTAGATGCGGGAGCATTGGACGACGAGCAGTACTTC. Protein sequence: CASSLDAGALDDEQYF.

The chain has TRBV28 and TRBJ2-5; TRBD2 matches 13 bases. V shed 7 bases and J 5 bases; nucleotides not matched to a gene: 7. This CDR3 is 15 amino acids long. Germline-derived CDR1 and CDR2 are MDHEN and SYDVKM. The CDR3 region has the DNA TGTGCCAGCACCGGCATGGGACTAGCGGGGGAGACCCAGTACTTC. Its protein product is CASTGMGLAGETQYF.

The chain is built from TRBV6-5 and TRBJ2-7; TRBD1 matches at 9 bases. The germline gives CDR1 MNHEY, CDR2 SVGAGI. This CDR3 is 14 amino acids long. V trimming: 4 bases; J trimming: 3 bases; junction bases outside the gene matches: 4. CDR3 nucleotides: TGTGCCAGCAGTTCCGGGACAGGGTTCTACGAGCAGTACTTC. As protein: CASSSGTGFYEQYF.

CDR3 sequence: CASSQGARGGRGYTF. The DNA for the CDR3 is TGTGCCAGCAGCCAGGGGGCCAGGGGAGGAAGAGGCTACACCTTC. This rearrangement joins TRBV7-6 to TRBJ1-2; 8 nucleotides match TRBD1. CDR1 and CDR2 from the germline V gene are SGHVS and FNYEAQ. The CDR3 runs to 15 residues. Trimming removed 5 bases from V and 8 bases from J; junction bases left unmatched: 13.

The rearrangement links TRBV10-3 to TRBJ2-7; tentatively, D is TRBD1 or TRBD2 (5 bases each). This CDR3 has 16 residues. Germline CDR1 and CDR2: ENHRY and SYGVKD. Trimming took 0 bases from V and 4 from J, leaving 16 bases between them. CDR3 loop: CAISESVGEKGYEQYF. CDR3 bases: TGTGCCATCAGTGAGTCGGTGGGGGAGAAGGGATACGAGCAGTACTTC.

With regard to this clone: A junction boundary mismatches the germline segment, possibly from a read error. The sample carries other DNA sequences with the same CDR3. The V gene is TRBV27, the J gene TRBJ2-1, with D hard to call. Germline CDR1 MNHEY, CDR2 SMNVEV (reference sequence). The CDR3 consists of 14 residues. The CDR3 DNA sequence: TGTGCCAGCAGTCTGCGACCAGGATACAATGAGCAATTCTTC. This translates into CASSLRPGYNEQFF.

The chain has TRBV10-1 and TRBJ2-2; 7 bases fit TRBD2. This CDR3 has 15 residues. V was pared by 3 bases and J by 4 bases, with 5 bases of the junction left unmatched. Looked up from germline, CDR1 is WNHNN and CDR2 is SYGVQD (reference sequence). CDR3 nucleotide sequence: TGCGCCAGCAGTGATCGACTAGCCGCCACCGGGGAGCTGTTTTTT. Its protein is CASSDRLAATGELFF.

V and J are TRBV11-2 and TRBJ2-7, with D uncertain. Germline-derived CDR1 and CDR2 are SGHAT and FQNNGV. V was pared by 0 bases and J by 3 bases, with 9 bases between. The CDR3 sequence is 14 residues long. The CDR3 region has the DNA TGTGCCAGCAGCTTAGAGGTGCGGCACTACGAGCAGTACTTC. Protein sequence: CASSLEVRHYEQYF.

The genes are TRBV28 and TRBJ2-7, with D possibly being TRBD2 (5 bases). Trimming cost V 6 bases and J 6 bases, with 18 bases left between them. The CDR3 sequence is 14 residues long. CDR1 is MDHEN, CDR2 SYDVKM, per germline. The CDR3 sequence is CASSIPPPTSEQYF. The CDR3 bases are TGTGCCAGCAGCATCCCCCCCCCAACTAGCGAGCAGTACTTC.

This chain joins TRBV11-2 and TRBJ1-1; 8 nucleotides agree with TRBD1. V was clipped by 1 base and J by 0 bases; unmatched bases: 7. The CDR3 length is 17 residues. Per germline, CDR1 SGHAT and CDR2 FQNNGV. The CDR3: CASSLGTGTGMNTEAFF. In DNA form, the CDR3 reads TGTGCCAGCAGCTTAGGCACCGGGACAGGCATGAACACTGAAGCTTTCTTT.

The chain uses TRBV27 and TRBJ1-1, with D hard to call. Germline-derived CDR1 and CDR2 are MNHEY and SMNVEV (reference sequence). V lost 0 bases, J lost 0 bases, and 5 bases lay in between. The CDR3 extends over 14 amino acids. The CDR3 here is CASSLSLMNTEAFF. CDR3 coding DNA: TGTGCCAGCAGTTTATCGCTAATGAACACTGAAGCTTTCTTT.

This sequence joins TRBV9 and TRBJ1-1; D possibly corresponds to TRBD1 (6 bases). V gave up 3 bases and J gave up 7 bases, with 13 bases separating them. The CDR3 contains 13 residues. Germline CDR1 and CDR2: SGDLS and YYNGEE. The CDR3, as DNA: TGTGCCAGCAGCGCCCTAAGGGGGTTTGAAGCTTTCTTT. It yields the protein CASSALRGFEAFF.

The chain recombines TRBV9 with TRBJ2-1; D may be TRBD1 or TRBD2 (5 bases each). CDR3 length: 15 amino acids. Germline values: CDR1 SGDLS, CDR2 YYNGEE. Trimming cost V 0 bases and J 3 bases, with 10 bases left between them. The CDR3 spells CASSVGGARYNEQFF. CDR3 sequence (DNA): TGTGCCAGCAGCGTAGGAGGGGCTCGCTACAATGAGCAGTTCTTC.

The chain couples TRBV27 to TRBJ2-5; the match to TRBD1 covers 10 bases. After removal of 6 bases from V and 5 bases from J, the junction contained 6 bases not matched to a gene. Germline CDR1 is MNHEY and CDR2 is SMNVEV (reference sequence). The CDR3 length is 14 residues. CDR3 amino acids: CASSLTGGRETQYF. CDR3 in DNA: TGTGCCAGCAGCCTGACAGGGGGCCGGGAGACCCAGTACTTC.

The table lists this clone with a count of one. The chain combines TRBV2 with TRBJ1-1; 9 bases agree with TRBD1. With 8 bases clipped from V and 6 bases from J, the junction kept 7 bases outside the gene matches. CDR1 and CDR2 from the germline V gene are SNHLY and FYNNEI. The CDR3 is 13 residues long. This chain's CDR3 is CASGTGSSPEAFF. The CDR3 DNA reads as TGTGCCAGCGGGACAGGGAGTTCCCCTGAAGCTTTCTTT.

As concerns this clone: Germline is not matched at one junction end, which may reflect a read error. Other DNA sequences in this sample translate to the same CDR3. The rearrangement links TRBV2 to TRBJ2-7; D call uncertain. Germline CDR1 is SNHLY and CDR2 is FYNNEI. The CDR3 is 12 amino acids. The CDR3 here is CASGWYSYEQYF. For the CDR3, the DNA is TGTGCCAGCGGGTGGTACTCCTACGAACAGTACTTC.

In its sample, this clone was seen once. This chain uses TRBV7-2 with TRBJ1-1, with 7 nucleotides matching TRBD1. Germline CDR1 reads SGHTA; CDR2 reads FQGNSA. This CDR3 region has 14 residues. V was clipped by 6 bases and J by 4 bases; unmatched bases: 8. The CDR3 region is CASRPAGGFTEAFF. The DNA for the CDR3 is TGTGCCAGCAGGCCAGCAGGGGGGTTCACTGAAGCTTTCTTT.

This chain connects TRBV27 to TRBJ2-1, with a possible D match to TRBD1 (5 bases). The CDR3 length is 12 residues. With 4 bases removed from V and 7 bases from J, the gap between germline ends came to 8 bases. Per the germline V gene, CDR1 is MNHEY and CDR2 is SMNVEV (reference sequence). The CDR3 bases are TGTGCCAGCAGTTCCCCAGGGAATGAGCAGTTCTTC. Protein sequence: CASSSPGNEQFF.

V gene TRBV7-9 combines with J gene TRBJ1-2, with 7 bases lining up with TRBD1. The V gene end was trimmed by 4 bases and the J gene end by 4 bases; junction bases not matched to a gene: 15. Germline loops: CDR1 SEHNR, CDR2 FQNEAQ (reference sequence). The CDR3 covers 17 residues. As DNA, the CDR3 is TGTGCCAGCAGCTCAACTTCTGGGACAGCACACCCCTATGGCTACACCTTC. This codes for CASSSTSGTAHPYGYTF.

The chain couples TRBV4-3 to TRBJ1-1; 7 nucleotides match TRBD1. The CDR3 sequence is 14 residues long. V lost 3 bases to trimming and J lost 5 bases; unmatched junction nucleotides: 6. CDR1 and CDR2 (germline): LGHNA, YSLEER. Here the CDR3 reads CASSQRTGETEAFF. For the CDR3, the DNA is TGCGCCAGCAGCCAGCGAACAGGGGAGACTGAAGCTTTCTTT.

V and J are TRBV7-9 and TRBJ2-1, with 8 positions matching TRBD1. The trim removed 5 bases at V and 3 bases at J, leaving 6 bases unmatched. The CDR3 sequence is 15 residues long. In germline, CDR1 is SEHNR, CDR2 FQNEAQ (reference sequence). CDR3 region: CASSARQGNYNEQFF. The DNA for the CDR3 is TGTGCCAGCAGCGCCCGACAGGGGAACTACAATGAGCAGTTCTTC.

Comment on this clone: The same CDR3 also results from other DNA sequences found in this sample. This chain joins TRBV27 and TRBJ1-1; TRBD1 might be the D (6 bases). The CDR3 runs 14 residues. Germline values: CDR1 MNHEY, CDR2 SMNVEV (reference sequence). V was cut by 9 bases and J by 3 bases, with 17 bases left in between. For the CDR3, the DNA is TGTGCCAGTAGTCCAGGGGAGGTGGACACTGAAGCTTTCTTT. Residues: CASSPGEVDTEAFF.

The chain combines TRBV7-2 with TRBJ2-7, with D possibly TRBD2 on 5 matching bases. This CDR3 has 15 residues. The V end lost 0 bases, the J end lost 1 base, and 10 bases lay between the germline ends. Germline CDR1 SGHTA, CDR2 FQGNSA. The CDR3 nucleotides read TGTGCCAGCAGCTTAGCAATGGGAGCATCCTACGAGCAGTACTTC. As protein: CASSLAMGASYEQYF.

The chain has TRBV6-5 and TRBJ2-2; D is perhaps TRBD1 (6 bases). This CDR3 has 15 residues. V shed 5 bases and J shed 4 bases, with 14 bases lying between them. CDR1 MNHEY and CDR2 SVGAGI come from the germline V gene. The CDR3 DNA reads as TGTGCCAGCAGTCCTGACAGGATGAGCACCGGGGAGCTGTTTTTT. Protein product: CASSPDRMSTGELFF.